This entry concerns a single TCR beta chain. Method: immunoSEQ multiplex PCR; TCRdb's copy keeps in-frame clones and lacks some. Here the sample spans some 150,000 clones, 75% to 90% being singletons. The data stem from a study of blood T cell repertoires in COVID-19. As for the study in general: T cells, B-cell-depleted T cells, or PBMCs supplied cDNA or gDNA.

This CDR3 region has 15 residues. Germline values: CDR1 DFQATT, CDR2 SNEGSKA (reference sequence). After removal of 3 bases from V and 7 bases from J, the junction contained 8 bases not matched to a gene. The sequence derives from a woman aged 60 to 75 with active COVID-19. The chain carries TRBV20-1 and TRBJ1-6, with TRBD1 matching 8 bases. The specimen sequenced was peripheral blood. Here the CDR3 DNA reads TGCAGTGCTAGTATGACGGGACAGGAGAATTCACCCCTCCACTTT. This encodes CSASMTGQENSPLHF.